One sample yielded the 18 T cell receptor beta chains listed below, sequenced in a study of long-term antiretroviral therapy in people with HIV (dated 2022 in TCRdb). Sequencing of the TRB variable region was done with the immunoSEQ hsTCRB v3.0 assay at survey level resolution. Sourced from immuneACCESS, this table was stored by TCRdb with only in-frame sequences that have V and J called. A share of the clones is absent; for the studies checked, an unresolved V gene accounts for under half, and the remainder has no known explanation. The sample yields around 33,000 clones; around four fifths were counted once. Together, the top ten hold around 13% of the sample. Sequenced material: unsorted PBMCs, taken 0.3 years after starting antiretroviral therapy. The receptor set was obtained from a man aged 18 to 30 with HIV.

V is TRBV2 and J is TRBJ2-3; possibly TRBD2 for D (6 bases). This CDR3 comprises 13 residues. Germline loops: CDR1 SNHLY, CDR2 FYNNEI. Trimming removed 8 bases at V and 4 bases at J, with 13 bases between. In DNA form, the CDR3 reads TGTGCCAGCGAGGCAGGGAGGTCAGATACGCAGTATTTT. Protein: CASEAGRSDTQYF.

V and J are TRBV28 and TRBJ1-4; a possible D gene is TRBD1 (6 bases). V lost 0 bases, J lost 3 bases, and 11 bases lay in between. CDR3 length: 16 amino acids. Germline loops: CDR1 MDHEN, CDR2 SYDVKM. The CDR3 sequence: CASSLWSGTSNEKLFF. The DNA of the CDR3 is TGTGCCAGCAGTTTATGGTCCGGGACATCTAATGAAAAACTGTTTTTT.

This CDR3 is CASSPALTDTQYF. The DNA of the CDR3 is TGTGCCAGCAGCCCCGCCCTCACAGATACGCAGTATTTT. V and J are TRBV6-5 and TRBJ2-3; D gene unclear. Germline CDR1 is MNHEY and CDR2 is SVGAGI. V lost 6 bases and J lost 2, with 9 bases in between. This CDR3 has 13 residues.

This clone was recorded once. This chain uses TRBV28 with TRBJ2-7; 7 bases map to TRBD2. This CDR3 is built from 14 residues. J was trimmed by 0 bases and V by 6 bases; bases with no gene match: 5. The V gene's germline CDR1 is MDHEN and CDR2 SYDVKM. DNA of the CDR3: TGTGCCAGCAGCCAAAGCGGGGACTCCTACGAGCAGTACTTC. Amino acids: CASSQSGDSYEQYF.

The chain uses TRBV25-1 and TRBJ1-4; possibly TRBD1 for D (5 bases). The CDR3 runs to 16 residues. Trimming pared 3 bases from V and 4 bases from J, leaving 15 bases between. Germline values: CDR1 MGHDK, CDR2 SYGVNS. CDR3 nucleotide sequence: TGTGCCAGCAGTGAGCTCCGAGGGACTTTTAATGAAAAACTGTTTTTT. Protein: CASSELRGTFNEKLFF.

The J gene is TRBJ1-5, the V gene TRBV28, with TRBD1 as a possible D gene (6 bases). Per germline, CDR1 MDHEN and CDR2 SYDVKM. The CDR3 spans 14 residues. V lost 6 bases, J lost 7 bases, and 16 bases lay in between. The CDR3 DNA sequence: TGTGCCAGCAGCTTGGACAGAAACGAACAGCCCCAGCATTTT. As protein: CASSLDRNEQPQHF.

The rearrangement links TRBV5-4 to TRBJ1-4; D is ambiguous. The CDR3 totals 14 residues. Germline loops: CDR1 SGHNT, CDR2 YYREEE (reference sequence). The V and J ends lost 1 base and 6 bases respectively, with 10 bases between them. The CDR3 DNA reads as TGTGCCAGCAGCTTGTGGGGTGGTGATGAAAAACTGTTTTTT. Translating gives CASSLWGGDEKLFF.

V gene TRBV13 combines with J gene TRBJ1-1; weak D call: TRBD1 (5 bases). The CDR3 runs to 12 residues. The germline gives CDR1 PRHDT, CDR2 FYEKMQ (reference sequence). The germline V and J ends were trimmed by 6 bases and 6 bases, with 11 bases remaining between them. The CDR3: CASSTQGPEAFF. The CDR3 nucleotides read TGTGCCAGCAGTACGCAGGGACCTGAAGCTTTCTTT. Looking up the rest from reference TRBV13 and TRBJ1-1 gives the full variable domain: AAGVIQSPRHLIKEKRETATLKCYPIPRHDTVYWYQQGPGQDPQFLISFYEKMQSDKGSIPDRFSAQQFSDYHSELNMSSLELGDSALYFCASSTQGPEAFFGQGTRLTVV.

The chain is built from TRBV7-2 and TRBJ2-5; a possible D gene is TRBD2 (5 bases). V shed 6 bases and J shed 1 base, with 6 bases lying between them. Per the germline V gene, CDR1 is SGHTA and CDR2 is FQGNSA. This CDR3 spans 12 amino acids. In DNA, the CDR3 is TGTGCCAGCAGGGACTTCCAAGAGACCCAGTACTTC. It translates to CASRDFQETQYF.

The chain employs TRBV5-1 and TRBJ2-1; a possible D gene is TRBD1 (5 bases). Germline loops: CDR1 SGHRS, CDR2 YFSETQ. This CDR3 region has 14 residues. Trimming removed 0 bases from V and 9 bases from J, with 13 bases in between. In DNA form, the CDR3 reads TGCGCCAGCAGCTTGGAGGCAGGGATCGGTGAGCAGTTCTTC. It translates to CASSLEAGIGEQFF. Full variable domain (remainder filled in from reference TRBV5-1 and TRBJ2-1): KAGVTQTPRYLIKTRGQQVTLSCSPISGHRSVSWYQQTPGQGLQFLFEYFSETQRNKGNFPGRFSGRQFSNSRSEMNVSTLELGDSALYLCASSLEAGIGEQFFGPGTRLTVL.

The chain uses TRBV23-1 and TRBJ2-7, with D unresolved. TRBV23-1 is marked as an open reading frame, function uncertain. This CDR3 has 15 residues. Trimming removed 6 bases at V and 0 bases at J, with 15 bases between. DNA of the CDR3: TGCGCCAGCAGCCTGCGACGTAGGAGCTCCTACGAGCAGTACTTC. This translates into CASSLRRRSSYEQYF.

In DNA form, the CDR3 reads TGTGCCAGCAGCGTAGCTACTAGCGGGAGCTCCTACAATGAGCAGTTCTTC. Protein product: CASSVATSGSSYNEQFF. The chain links TRBV9 to TRBJ2-1, with 11 positions matching TRBD2. The J segment lost 0 bases and the V segment lost 0 bases, leaving 2 bases of the junction unmatched. The CDR3 extends over 17 amino acids. Germline CDR1 reads SGDLS; CDR2 reads YYNGEE.

This chain connects TRBV5-6 to TRBJ1-4; no clear D. In germline, CDR1 is SGHDT, CDR2 YYEEEE. The CDR3 totals 16 residues. Trimming stripped 1 base from V and 4 bases from J, with 14 bases between. The CDR3 DNA reads as TGTGCCAGCAGCTTGACCCTACTTAACAGTAATGAAAAACTGTTTTTT. Protein: CASSLTLLNSNEKLFF. Full variable domain (outside the CDR3, taken from reference TRBV5-6 and TRBJ1-4): DAGVTQSPTHLIKTRGQQVTLRCSPKSGHDTVSWYQQALGQGPQFIFQYYEEEERQRGNFPDRFSGHQFPNYSSELNVNALLLGDSALYLCASSLTLLNSNEKLFFGSGTQLSVL.

In the case of this clone: One end of the junction is discordant with germline, which a read error may explain. The chain employs TRBV11-3 and TRBJ2-7, with D perhaps assigned TRBD1 or TRBD2 (5 bases each). Germline CDR1 and CDR2: SGHNT and YENEEA. The CDR3 runs 12 residues. The CDR3 sequence is CASSRHRDVPNF. The CDR3 region has the DNA TGTGCCAGCAGCAGACACCGGGACGTCCCGAACTTC.

The gene calls are TRBV12-5 and TRBJ2-3; 12 nucleotides align to TRBD2. Per germline, CDR1 LGHNT and CDR2 FRNRAP. Trimming at V came to 4 bases and at J to 3 bases, leaving 8 bases not matched to a gene. The CDR3 has 17 amino acids. CDR3 DNA: TGTGCTAGTGGTTCCCGATTGACTAGCGGGAGTACAGATACGCAGTATTTT. It specifies CASGSRLTSGSTDTQYF.

J is TRBJ2-7 and V is TRBV7-9; the D is unclear. Germline V gene lookup returns CDR1 SEHNR and CDR2 FQNEAQ (reference sequence). V lost 1 base, J lost 3 bases, and 4 bases lay in between. The CDR3 spans 12 residues. CDR3 nucleotide sequence: TGTGCCAGCAGCTTAGGAGACTACGAGCAGTACTTC. Amino acids: CASSLGDYEQYF.

The chain couples TRBV19 to TRBJ1-2; D possibly corresponds to TRBD1 (5 bases). Germline V gene data show CDR1 as LNHDA and CDR2 as SQIVND (reference sequence). This CDR3 has 11 amino acids. The CDR3 sequence is CATGQGRGYTF. CDR3 coding DNA: TGTGCTACGGGGCAGGGCCGAGGCTACACCTTC.

The genes are TRBV7-9 and TRBJ2-1, with TRBD2 identical over 10 bases. Trimming at V came to 1 base and at J to 9 bases, leaving 0 bases not matched to a gene. The length of the CDR3 is 13 residues. Germline V CDR1 and CDR2: SEHNR, FQNEAQ (reference sequence). Here the CDR3 reads CASSLVAGGEQFF. The DNA for the CDR3 is TGTGCCAGCAGCTTAGTAGCGGGAGGTGAGCAGTTCTTC.